These 23 T cell receptor beta chains were all obtained from the same sample, sequenced in a study of T-cell memory formation after mild COVID-19. TCRdb fed the 5' RACE reads into MiXCR, producing one record per CDR3 protein. The sample lists hundreds of thousands of distinct CDR3 sequences, about 19% seen once, with around 8.4% in the top ten. The sequenced sample was PBMCs or a T cell subset sorted from them (not recorded which). These receptors were collected from an adult woman who had mild COVID-19 (a few samples of this study predate the infection). Cell type and time point are not known.

The chain carries TRBV5-6 and TRBJ1-2; D gene ambiguous. Germline V gene data show CDR1 as SGHDT and CDR2 as YYEEEE. CDR3 size: 14 residues. The V end was cut by 1 base, the J end by 0 bases, with 7 bases between. In DNA form, the CDR3 reads TGTGCCAGCAGCTTGCAAGGGACTAACTATGGCTACACCTTC. Translation: CASSLQGTNYGYTF.

The chain employs TRBV2 and TRBJ2-5; D is uncertain. CDR3 length: 14 amino acids. V shed 4 bases and J shed 1 base, with 10 bases lying between them. The germline gives CDR1 SNHLY, CDR2 FYNNEI. The CDR3 here is CASSGNTLQETQYF. DNA for the CDR3: TGTGCCAGCAGTGGTAACACCCTCCAAGAGACCCAGTACTTC.

The gene calls are TRBV4-3 and TRBJ2-3; either TRBD1 or TRBD2 may fit D (5 bases each). This CDR3 contains 15 residues. In germline, CDR1 is LGHNA, CDR2 YSLEER. The V end lost 2 bases, the J end lost 6 bases, and 15 bases lay between the germline ends. This chain's CDR3 is CASSQTGRGPDTQYF. DNA for the CDR3: TGCGCCAGCAGCCAAACAGGACGGGGTCCCGATACGCAGTATTTT.

The genes are TRBV15 and TRBJ2-1, with TRBD2 matching over 11 bases. Trimming cost V 5 bases and J 4 bases; bases outside gene matches: 19. The CDR3 is made up of 20 amino acids. Per germline, CDR1 LNHNV and CDR2 YYDKDF (reference sequence). The CDR3 DNA follows: TGTGCCACCAGCCCTGGACCGTCGACTAGCGGGACCATGGGATACAATGAGCAGTTCTTC. It encodes CATSPGPSTSGTMGYNEQFF. Filled out from reference TRBV15 and TRBJ2-1, the complete variable domain reads DAMVIQNPRYQVTQFGKPVTLSCSQTLNHNVMYWYQQKSSQAPKLLFHYYDKDFNNEADTPDNFQSRRPNTSFCFLDIRSPGLGDTAMYLCATSPGPSTSGTMGYNEQFFGPGTRLTVL.

This clonotype has a count of ten or more. The genes are TRBV5-6 and TRBJ2-7; D is undetermined. CDR3 length: 12 amino acids. The V gene's germline CDR1 is SGHDT and CDR2 YYEEEE. The germline V and J ends were trimmed by 1 base and 6 bases, with 8 bases remaining between them. CDR3 in amino acids: CASSLYVSEQYF. CDR3 in DNA: TGTGCCAGCAGCTTGTATGTGAGCGAGCAGTACTTC.

The chain employs TRBV3-1 and TRBJ1-6, with 10 positions matching TRBD1. The length of the CDR3 is 15 residues. Per the germline V gene, CDR1 is LGHDT and CDR2 is YNNKEL (reference sequence). V was pared by 4 bases and J by 9 bases, with 6 bases of the junction left unmatched. CDR3 loop: CASSPEGTGVSPLHF. In DNA, the CDR3 is TGTGCCAGCAGCCCCGAGGGGACAGGGGTTTCACCCCTCCACTTT.

The V call is TRBV6-5, the J call TRBJ1-5; 7 bases agree with TRBD1. There are 15 residues in the CDR3. V shed 6 bases, J shed 5 bases, and the junction held 10 bases outside the gene matches. Germline CDR1 reads MNHEY; CDR2 reads SVGAGI. The CDR3 bases are TGTGCCAGCAGATCGACAGGGAGTGGGGATCAGCCCCAGCATTTT. Translated: CASRSTGSGDQPQHF.

The V call is TRBV2, the J call TRBJ2-5; D uncertain. The CDR3 length is 13 residues. Trimming left V 2 bases short and J 5 bases short, with 9 bases between. Germline V gene sequence: CDR1 SNHLY, CDR2 FYNNEI. CDR3 loop: CASSEFEAETQYF. The CDR3 DNA is TGTGCCAGCAGTGAATTTGAGGCGGAGACCCAGTACTTC. The whole variable domain, filled in from reference TRBV2 and TRBJ2-5, reads EPEVTQTPSHQVTQMGQEVILRCVPISNHLYFYWYRQILGQKVEFLVSFYNNEISEKSEIFDDQFSVERPDGSNFTLKIRSTKLEDSAMYFCASSEFEAETQYFGPGTRLLVL.

V gene TRBV7-2 combines with J gene TRBJ1-5, with 7 bases matching TRBD1. The CDR3 contains 12 residues. Germline V lookup: CDR1 SGHTA, CDR2 FQGNSA. Trimming took 5 bases from V and 7 from J; bases not matched to a gene: 2. CDR3 sequence reads: CASSRQGQPQHF. The DNA for the CDR3 is TGTGCCAGCAGCCGACAGGGCCAGCCCCAGCATTTT.

This clonotype was observed a few times. The chain carries TRBV29-1 and TRBJ1-1; 7 nucleotides agree with TRBD1. The CDR3 is 12 residues long. Trimming took 5 bases from V and 4 from J; bases not matched to a gene: 4. From germline, CDR1 is SQVTM and CDR2 ANQGSEA. CDR3 bases: TGCAGCGTTCGACAGGGAGGCACTGAAGCTTTCTTT. Protein sequence: CSVRQGGTEAFF.

Many counts were recorded for this clonotype. The J gene is TRBJ1-1, the V gene TRBV3-1, with D perhaps TRBD1 (5 bases). The germline V gene encodes CDR1 LGHDT and CDR2 YNNKEL (reference sequence). The CDR3 has 14 amino acids. V dropped 1 base and J dropped 2 bases, with 8 bases sitting between them. The CDR3 spells CASSQGQLNTEAFF. CDR3 in DNA: TGTGCCAGCAGCCAAGGACAGTTAAACACTGAAGCTTTCTTT.

This clonotype was seen more than once but under ten times. The chain is built from TRBV5-1 and TRBJ2-7; TRBD2 agrees at 7 bases. Unmatched junction bases numbered 3, after V lost 0 bases and J lost 6 bases. In germline, CDR1 is SGHRS, CDR2 YFSETQ. CDR3 length equals 13 residues. CDR3 sequence (DNA): TGCGCCAGCAGCTTGGCCGGGAGGAGCGAGCAGTACTTC. It yields the protein CASSLAGRSEQYF.

This clonotype appeared a few times. V usage is TRBV14 and J usage is TRBJ1-4; TRBD1 might be the D (5 bases). The CDR3 length is 17 residues. Trimming shortened V by 0 bases and J by 4 bases, and 15 bases separated the two germline ends. Germline CDR1 SGHDN, CDR2 FVKESK. DNA of the CDR3: TGTGCCAGCAGCCAAGACCCGGTTCGGACAAGTAATGAAAAACTGTTTTTT. It specifies CASSQDPVRTSNEKLFF. Full variable domain (rest looked up from reference TRBV14 and TRBJ1-4): EAGVTQFPSHSVIEKGQTVTLRCDPISGHDNLYWYRRVMGKEIKFLLHFVKESKQDESGMPNNRFLAERTGGTYSTLKVQPAELEDSGVYFCASSQDPVRTSNEKLFFGSGTQLSVL.

CDR3 residues: CASSQDGGRRSGNTIYF. The CDR3 bases are TGTGCCAGCAGCCAAGATGGGGGACGCCGCTCTGGAAACACCATATATTTT. The chain has TRBV4-2 and TRBJ1-3; TRBD1 is a possible D gene (5 bases). V dropped 0 bases and J dropped 0 bases, with 12 bases sitting between them. The CDR3 contains 17 residues. In germline, CDR1 is LGHNA, CDR2 YNFKEQ.

The rearrangement links TRBV12-3 or TRBV12-4 to TRBJ2-3, with D perhaps matching TRBD2 (6 bases). The CDR3 sequence is 14 residues long. Trimming removed 4 bases from V and 2 bases from J, with 10 bases in between. The CDR3 sequence is CASSWWGVTDTQYF. The DNA of the CDR3 is TGTGCCAGCAGTTGGTGGGGGGTCACAGATACGCAGTATTTT.

This clonotype was observed a handful of times. The chain has TRBV6-2 or TRBV6-3 and TRBJ1-6, with 7 bases lining up with TRBD1. Unmatched junction bases numbered 8, after V lost 5 bases and J lost 7 bases. Germline V gene sequence: CDR1 MNHEY, CDR2 SVGEGT. CDR3 length: 15 residues. The CDR3 sequence: CASSTYRGRNSPLHF. The CDR3 DNA reads TGTGCCAGCAGTACCTACAGGGGACGAAATTCACCCCTCCACTTT.

The chain recombines TRBV12-3 or TRBV12-4 with TRBJ2-7, with 8 bases that match TRBD1. The V and J ends lost 5 bases and 7 bases, in that order; junction bases with no gene match: 10. The CDR3 covers 14 residues. CDR3 nucleotides: TGTGCCAGCAGTGTCAGGGGGCGTGGGCGGGAGCAGTACTTC. Amino acid sequence: CASSVRGRGREQYF.

V and J are TRBV3-2 and TRBJ1-1. TRBV3-2 is given as a pseudogene. The CDR3 extends over 13 amino acids. The DNA of the CDR3 is TGTGCCAGCAGCCAAGATCGACACACTGAAGCTTTCTTT. It is translated as CASSQDRHTEAFF.

The chain couples TRBV3-1 to TRBJ2-1; tentatively, D is TRBD2 (5 bases). V gave up 1 base and J gave up 8 bases, with 12 bases separating them. Germline V gene lookup returns CDR1 LGHDT and CDR2 YNNKEL (reference sequence). The CDR3 has 14 amino acids. The CDR3 region has the DNA TGTGCCAGCAGCCAAGTTGGGCTAGCCGATGAGCAGTTCTTC. Amino acid sequence: CASSQVGLADEQFF.

The chain is built from TRBV2 and TRBJ1-5; a possible D gene is TRBD1 (6 bases). V lost 6 bases and J 2 bases, leaving 11 bases between the germline ends. This CDR3 has 14 amino acids. CDR1 and CDR2 from the germline V gene are SNHLY and FYNNEI. The CDR3 DNA reads as TGTGCCAGCAGAGTAGAGGGGGGCAATCAGCCCCAGCATTTT. Its protein is CASRVEGGNQPQHF.

This clonotype was counted between two and nine times. The chain couples TRBV7-9 to TRBJ1-6; no definite D call. This CDR3 is 14 amino acids long. Per the germline V gene, CDR1 is SEHNR and CDR2 is FQNEAQ (reference sequence). V was pared by 1 base and J by 6 bases, with 7 bases between. The CDR3: CASSLGYLNSPLHF. The CDR3 coding sequence is TGTGCCAGCAGCTTAGGATACCTTAATTCACCCCTCCACTTT.

V gene TRBV25-1 combines with J gene TRBJ1-4; possibly TRBD1 for D (5 bases). The CDR3 spans 19 residues. Germline loops: CDR1 MGHDK, CDR2 SYGVNS. Trimming pared 6 bases from V and 8 bases from J, leaving 31 bases between. The CDR3 region has the DNA TGTGCCAGCAGCGCCCGAATCCGGCCCCCGGCTTTGTGGGGGGAAAAACTGTTTTTT. This translates into CASSARIRPPALWGEKLFF.

The chain links TRBV7-8 to TRBJ2-1; D gene unclear. Germline CDR1 SGHVS, CDR2 FQNEAQ. The CDR3 runs to 15 residues. Trimming took off 7 bases at V and 2 bases at J, with 15 bases between the two ends. The CDR3 DNA is TGTGCCAGCACCAACTTTGCGACGGCCTACAATGAGCAGTTCTTC. It codes for CASTNFATAYNEQFF.